This T cell receptor beta chain was identified during a study of PD-1 blockade in classical Hodgkin lymphoma. In the case of this clone: Its antigen remains unidentified.

Every patient had relapsed following autologous stem cell transplantation, and cohorts differed in brentuximab vedotin exposure. The study, taken as a whole, reports: Lower baseline TCR diversity marked trial partial responders and progressors. TCR diversity at baseline was reported to be reduced in newly diagnosed patients relative to healthy donors.

Some clones are missing from TCRdb's copy, which holds only in-frame ones; the method was immunoSEQ multiplex PCR. The sample shows 46,000 or so clones, around 80% of them seen only once. Sequenced material: peripheral blood mononuclear cells (PBMCs), taken before the second cycle of nivolumab. This receptor was obtained from a human donor with classical Hodgkin lymphoma.

The CDR3 here is CASSLGTLDGYTF. The DNA for the CDR3 is TGTGCCAGCAGCTTGGGGACACTGGATGGCTACACCTTC. The chain uses TRBV5-4 and TRBJ1-2, with D perhaps matching TRBD1 (5 bases). V lost 0 bases, J lost 6 bases, and 9 bases lay in between. From germline, CDR1 is SGHNT and CDR2 YYREEE (reference sequence). The CDR3 sequence is 13 residues long.